Presented here are 32 T cell receptor beta chains from one specimen sequenced in a study of T cell responses to AZD1222 COVID-19 vaccine. TCRdb's table, derived via immunoSEQ multiplex PCR, lists solely in-frame clones and lacks some. The table lists more than 85,000 clones, 85% to 90% of them singletons. The source was peripheral blood, collected 28 days after the second AZD1222 dose. These receptors all stem from an adult who received the AZD1222 COVID-19 vaccine.

The chain is built from TRBV5-1 and TRBJ1-1, with 8 bases fitting TRBD1. J was trimmed by 5 bases and V by 4 bases; bases with no gene match: 4. Looked up from germline, CDR1 is SGHRS and CDR2 is YFSETQ. The CDR3 is 13 residues long. In DNA form, the CDR3 reads TGCGCCAGCAGCCAGGGACAGGCGACTGAAGCTTTCTTT. This encodes CASSQGQATEAFF.

This chain connects TRBV27 to TRBJ1-1; maybe TRBD1 (5 bases). The CDR3 sequence is 15 residues long. Germline loops: CDR1 MNHEY, CDR2 SMNVEV (reference sequence). Between the trimmed V and J ends, which lost 0 bases and 1 base, there was a span of 9 bases. The CDR3 region is CASSLSGRSNTEAFF. For the CDR3, the DNA is TGTGCCAGCAGTTTATCGGGGCGGTCGAACACTGAAGCTTTCTTT.

The CDR3 protein is CASSLGLSPPDTQYF. In DNA form, the CDR3 reads TGTGCCAGCAGTTTAGGACTCTCTCCCCCGGATACGCAGTATTTT. The chain uses TRBV2 and TRBJ2-3; maybe TRBD2 (5 bases). Trimming left V 5 bases short and J 6 bases short, with 18 bases between. The germline gives CDR1 SNHLY, CDR2 FYNNEI. The CDR3 is 15 residues long.

The sample holds one count of this clone. This chain connects TRBV14 to TRBJ1-4; 8 bases map to TRBD1. This CDR3 spans 14 amino acids. The V gene end was trimmed by 4 bases and the J gene end by 8 bases; junction bases not matched to a gene: 6. The germline V gene encodes CDR1 SGHDN and CDR2 FVKESK. CDR3 bases: TGTGCCAGCAGCCTGCAGGGGGCGAGGGAAAAACTGTTTTTT. It is translated as CASSLQGAREKLFF.

This chain joins TRBV9 and TRBJ2-5; 13 bases line up with TRBD2. Germline lookup yields CDR1 SGDLS and CDR2 YYNGEE. The CDR3 runs to 16 residues. V shed 3 bases, J shed 5 bases, and the junction held 7 bases outside the gene matches. CDR3 DNA: TGTGCCAGCAGCGGTGGACTAGCGGGGGATTTCGAGACCCAGTACTTC. Protein product: CASSGGLAGDFETQYF.

The chain combines TRBV7-2 with TRBJ1-6; TRBD1 might be the D (6 bases). Trimming stripped 2 bases from V and 5 bases from J, with 13 bases between. Germline-derived CDR1 and CDR2 are SGHTA and FQGNSA. This CDR3 comprises 16 residues. CDR3 DNA: TGTGCCAGCAGCTTACGGTCAGGGGCGAATAATTCACCCCTCCACTTT. It codes for CASSLRSGANNSPLHF.

V usage is TRBV28 and J usage is TRBJ2-2; 7 bases align to TRBD1. CDR1 MDHEN and CDR2 SYDVKM come from the germline V gene. The length of the CDR3 is 16 residues. After removal of 8 bases from V and 1 base from J, the junction contained 10 bases not matched to a gene. CDR3 nucleotides: TGTGCCAGCGTTCCTATGGGACAGCGGAACACCGGGGAGCTGTTTTTT. Translation gives CASVPMGQRNTGELFF.

This clone showed up just once. The rearrangement links TRBV12-3 or TRBV12-4 to TRBJ1-1; D is perhaps TRBD1 (5 bases). V lost 7 bases to trimming and J lost 7 bases, with 16 bases between them. The CDR3 extends over 13 amino acids. The CDR3 spells CASNRDSYNEAFF. The DNA for the CDR3 is TGTGCCAGCAACCGCGACAGCTATAATGAAGCTTTCTTT.

V gene TRBV7-8 combines with J gene TRBJ1-5, with D uncertain. Germline values: CDR1 SGHVS, CDR2 FQNEAQ. V shed 1 base and J shed 9 bases, with 10 bases lying between them. The CDR3 runs 13 residues. The CDR3 nucleotides are TGTGCCAGCAGCTTAGAGCCTCAACGGCCCCAGCATTTT. It is translated as CASSLEPQRPQHF.

V and J are TRBV19 and TRBJ1-3; no clear D gene. V was trimmed by 3 bases and J by 2 bases, leaving 8 bases between them. The CDR3 covers 14 residues. In germline, CDR1 is LNHDA, CDR2 SQIVND (reference sequence). The CDR3 nucleotides read TGTGCCAGTAGTATTTTCCTCGCTGGAAACACCATATATTTT. Encoded protein: CASSIFLAGNTIYF.

Only one count was recorded for this clone. The chain couples TRBV28 to TRBJ2-5; possible D gene TRBD1, 5 bases. Per germline, CDR1 MDHEN and CDR2 SYDVKM. Deletions cut 5 bases from V and 3 bases from J, with 16 bases between. This CDR3 comprises 15 residues. CDR3 DNA: TGTGCCAGCAGTCCCCTAGAGCTAGGGGAAGAGACCCAGTACTTC. Translation gives CASSPLELGEETQYF.

V usage is TRBV19 and J usage is TRBJ2-5; D unresolved. This CDR3 is 15 amino acids long. Trimming shortened V by 1 base and J by 0 bases, and 9 bases separated the two germline ends. The V gene's germline CDR1 is LNHDA and CDR2 SQIVND (reference sequence). CDR3 bases: TGTGCCAGTAGTATAGTCAGAAGGGACCAAGAGACCCAGTACTTC. Translation: CASSIVRRDQETQYF.

Turning to this clone: At one end the junction does not follow the germline gene, possibly because of a read error. The V and J genes are TRBV12-3 or TRBV12-4 and TRBJ1-2; TRBD1 might be the D (6 bases). This CDR3 contains 11 residues. In nucleotides, the CDR3 is TGTGCCAGCAGTCTGGGACACCCTCGGGCCTTC. It specifies CASSLGHPRAF.

The chain employs TRBV5-1 and TRBJ1-4, with D tentatively TRBD1 (6 bases). The CDR3 is 15 amino acids. Per the germline V gene, CDR1 is SGHRS and CDR2 is YFSETQ. V was shortened by 5 bases and J by 6 bases, with 17 bases between the two germline ends. DNA of the CDR3: TGCGCCAGCAGTTCACAGGGTCAAGGGGATGAAAAACTGTTTTTT. The encoded protein is CASSSQGQGDEKLFF.

The V and J genes are TRBV18 and TRBJ2-2; D gene uncertain. The CDR3 is 17 residues long. Per the germline V gene, CDR1 is KGHSH and CDR2 is LQKENI. V shed 2 bases and J shed 0 bases, with 13 bases lying between them. The CDR3: CASSPDSLYANTGELFF. In DNA form, the CDR3 reads TGTGCCAGCTCACCAGACTCCCTCTACGCGAACACCGGGGAGCTGTTTTTT.

This clone was recorded once. The V and J genes are TRBV19 and TRBJ2-1, with 11 positions matching TRBD2. CDR1 LNHDA and CDR2 SQIVND come from the germline V gene (reference sequence). Trimming at V came to 3 bases and at J to 6 bases, leaving 16 bases not matched to a gene. The CDR3 runs 19 residues. CDR3 nucleotide sequence: TGTGCCAGTAGTATCTCGTCACTAGCGGGAGTTACAAATCTCAATGAGCAGTTCTTC. Its protein product is CASSISSLAGVTNLNEQFF.

The gene calls are TRBV6-4 and TRBJ1-1, with TRBD1 identical over 7 bases. The V gene end was trimmed by 9 bases and the J gene end by 5 bases; junction bases not matched to a gene: 12. Germline CDR1 and CDR2: MRHNA and SNTAGT. The CDR3 spans 14 residues. The CDR3, as DNA: TGTGCCAGGCTAAAGACAGGGTTTGATACTGAAGCTTTCTTT. This gives the protein CARLKTGFDTEAFF.

The chain links TRBV16 to TRBJ2-3, with D perhaps TRBD1 (6 bases). V shed 2 bases and J shed 4 bases, with 16 bases lying between them. The CDR3 contains 16 residues. Germline CDR1 and CDR2: KGHSY and FQNENV. CDR3 amino acids: CASSQTARGKADTQYF. As DNA, the CDR3 is TGTGCCAGCAGCCAAACCGCGAGGGGGAAGGCAGATACGCAGTATTTT.

The chain combines TRBV19 with TRBJ1-4; D unclear. This CDR3 region has 12 residues. The germline V and J ends were trimmed by 5 bases and 7 bases, with 8 bases remaining between them. CDR1 is LNHDA, CDR2 SQIVND, per germline (reference sequence). The CDR3 loop is CASSRPSEKLFF. The CDR3 DNA sequence: TGTGCCAGTAGTCGCCCCTCTGAAAAACTGTTTTTT.

This chain links TRBV6-5 with TRBJ2-5, with TRBD1 matching 7 bases. Germline trimming cut 6 bases from V and 7 bases from J; bases unmatched to any gene: 8. This CDR3 spans 13 amino acids. Germline V gene lookup returns CDR1 MNHEY and CDR2 SVGAGI. The CDR3 loop is CASSFDRAGTQYF. As DNA, the CDR3 is TGTGCCAGCAGCTTCGACAGGGCAGGGACCCAGTACTTC.

The V gene is TRBV4-1, the J gene TRBJ1-4; D call uncertain. This CDR3 region has 14 residues. Looked up from germline, CDR1 is MGHRA and CDR2 is YSYEKL. The germline V and J ends were trimmed by 1 base and 4 bases, with 7 bases remaining between them. The CDR3 coding sequence is TGCGCCAGCAGCCAAGTCGGAGGTAATGAAAAACTGTTTTTT. Translation: CASSQVGGNEKLFF.

Here the CDR3 reads CSASLYLQTNTEAFF. Written as DNA, the CDR3 is TGCAGTGCTAGTCTTTATCTGCAAACGAACACTGAAGCTTTCTTT. V usage is TRBV20-1 and J usage is TRBJ1-1; D call uncertain. CDR3 length equals 15 residues. The germline V and J ends were trimmed by 3 bases and 1 base, with 15 bases remaining between them. Germline loops: CDR1 DFQATT, CDR2 SNEGSKA (reference sequence).

This chain connects TRBV18 to TRBJ1-5; 10 positions agree with TRBD1. This CDR3 is built from 15 residues. Germline CDR1 is KGHSH and CDR2 is LQKENI. Losses at the gene ends were 3 bases for V and 6 bases for J; bases not matched to a gene: 5. The CDR3: CASSPTGTGVQPQHF. The CDR3 DNA reads TGTGCCAGCTCACCGACCGGGACAGGGGTTCAGCCCCAGCATTTT. Full variable domain (rest looked up from reference TRBV18 and TRBJ1-5): NAGVMQNPRHLVRRRGQEARLRCSPMKGHSHVYWYRQLPEEGLKFMVYLQKENIIDESGMPKERFSAEFPKEGPSILRIQQVVRGDSAAYFCASSPTGTGVQPQHFGDGTRLSIL.

The CDR3 DNA follows: TGTGCCAGCAGCTCTCGGTCAGTCGGCAATGAGCAGTTCTTC. Protein: CASSSRSVGNEQFF. The chain joins TRBV11-2 to TRBJ2-1; no clear D gene. Deletions cut 4 bases from V and 6 bases from J, with 13 bases between. Per germline, CDR1 SGHAT and CDR2 FQNNGV. The CDR3 is 14 residues long.

The CDR3 DNA is TGTGCCAGCAGTTTTTCCGACAGGGAGAATTCACCCCTCCACTTT. Protein product: CASSFSDRENSPLHF. The chain uses TRBV28 and TRBJ1-6; the match to TRBD1 covers 7 bases. CDR1 MDHEN and CDR2 SYDVKM come from the germline V gene. The V gene end was trimmed by 3 bases and the J gene end by 7 bases; junction bases not matched to a gene: 6. The CDR3 runs 15 residues.

The chain recombines TRBV2 with TRBJ2-5; 9 bases map to TRBD1. In germline, CDR1 is SNHLY, CDR2 FYNNEI. CDR3 length equals 15 residues. V was pared by 7 bases and J by 5 bases, with 11 bases of the junction left unmatched. As DNA, the CDR3 is TGTGCCAGCATTATCCGGGACAGGGATTGGGAGACCCAGTACTTC. It codes for CASIIRDRDWETQYF.

The chain carries TRBV19 and TRBJ1-4; the D is unclear. Germline lookup yields CDR1 LNHDA and CDR2 SQIVND (reference sequence). CDR3 length: 14 residues. V was cut by 4 bases and J by 3 bases, with 9 bases left in between. The CDR3 is CASSTRWPNEKLFF. CDR3 in DNA: TGTGCCAGTAGTACAAGATGGCCTAATGAAAAACTGTTTTTT.

V and J are TRBV5-1 and TRBJ1-2, with 7 bases that match TRBD1. CDR1 and CDR2 from the germline V gene are SGHRS and YFSETQ. The length of the CDR3 is 16 residues. The J segment lost 1 base and the V segment lost 1 base, leaving 7 bases of the junction unmatched. The chain's CDR3 is CASSLSTGQHNYGYTF. CDR3 DNA sequence: TGCGCCAGCAGCTTGAGTACGGGACAGCATAACTATGGCTACACCTTC.

The chain links TRBV28 to TRBJ2-5; TRBD2 matches 9 bases. The CDR3 contains 14 residues. CDR1 is MDHEN, CDR2 SYDVKM, per germline. The trim removed 3 bases at V and 5 bases at J, leaving 4 bases unmatched. CDR3 protein: CASSFGTSLETQYF. The CDR3 DNA sequence: TGTGCCAGCAGTTTTGGGACTAGCTTGGAGACCCAGTACTTC.

J is TRBJ1-5 and V is TRBV7-2; TRBD1 is a possible D gene (6 bases). V was pared by 3 bases and J by 2 bases, with 11 bases between. The CDR3 covers 15 residues. The germline gives CDR1 SGHTA, CDR2 FQGNSA. The CDR3 bases are TGTGCCAGCAGCTTTCTGGCAGGGGGCAATCAGCCCCAGCATTTT. This translates into CASSFLAGGNQPQHF.

The chain is built from TRBV7-9 and TRBJ2-2; D perhaps matches TRBD1 (5 bases). V gave up 4 bases and J gave up 4 bases, with 19 bases separating them. The CDR3 sequence is 17 residues long. From germline, CDR1 is SEHNR and CDR2 FQNEAQ (reference sequence). CDR3 region: CASSSRGPGSSTGELFF. DNA of the CDR3: TGTGCCAGCAGCTCTAGGGGTCCCGGGTCTAGCACCGGGGAGCTGTTTTTT.

This chain joins TRBV4-2 and TRBJ1-6, with D tentatively TRBD1 (5 bases). V shed 3 bases and J shed 6 bases, with 18 bases lying between them. CDR1 and CDR2 from the germline V gene are LGHNA and YNFKEQ. The CDR3 extends over 17 amino acids. CDR3 protein: CASSHPNPGTANSPLHF. The CDR3 DNA reads TGTGCCAGCAGCCACCCCAATCCCGGGACGGCTAATTCACCCCTCCACTTT.